One and the same sample provided the 31 T cell receptor beta chains below, sequenced in a study of T cells in Graves' hyperthyroidism and ophthalmopathy. RNA transcripts gave rise to amplified TCR beta CDR3 regions. The HTBI primer set served for first-round RT-PCR of the TCR CDR3. Using its own MiXCR run on the multiplex PCR reads, TCRdb lists one record per CDR3 protein. The sample has around 290,000 distinct CDR3 sequences; 17% are singletons. Sequenced material: blood. These receptors were obtained from an older woman with Graves' ophthalmopathy.

V usage is TRBV6-5 and J usage is TRBJ2-7, with D perhaps being TRBD1 or TRBD2 (5 bases each). From germline, CDR1 is MNHEY and CDR2 SVGAGI. This CDR3 contains 15 residues. The germline V and J ends were trimmed by 2 bases and 2 bases, with 13 bases remaining between them. This CDR3 is CASSYGDGITYEQYF. CDR3 coding DNA: TGTGCCAGCAGTTACGGGGACGGAATTACCTACGAGCAGTACTTC.

V and J are TRBV2 and TRBJ2-7, with 10 bases fitting TRBD2. Per the germline V gene, CDR1 is SNHLY and CDR2 is FYNNEI. The CDR3 consists of 15 residues. J was trimmed by 3 bases and V by 8 bases; bases with no gene match: 10. The CDR3 sequence: CASVSWTSGIYEQYF. The CDR3 DNA reads TGTGCCAGCGTCAGTTGGACTAGCGGAATCTACGAGCAGTACTTC.

This clonotype was detected many times. The V call is TRBV2, the J call TRBJ1-1; D unclear. From germline, CDR1 is SNHLY and CDR2 FYNNEI. V was shortened by 8 bases and J by 5 bases, with 21 bases between the two germline ends. This CDR3 has 15 residues. The CDR3 DNA is TGTGCCAGCCTAATGGGAGCGACCTCGGGGACTGAAGCTTTCTTT. Translated: CASLMGATSGTEAFF.

This clonotype showed up many times. The chain links TRBV20-1 to TRBJ2-3; D may be TRBD2 (5 bases). Per the germline V gene, CDR1 is DFQATT and CDR2 is SNEGSKA (reference sequence). CDR3 length equals 14 residues. V lost 3 bases, J lost 2 bases, and 12 bases lay in between. In DNA form, the CDR3 reads TGCAGTGCTAGCGGTCCGGGGATCACAGATACGCAGTATTTT. Residues: CSASGPGITDTQYF.

This clonotype appeared many times. The J gene is TRBJ1-3, the V gene TRBV12-3 or TRBV12-4; no clear D. Trimming stripped 6 bases from V and 0 bases from J, with 15 bases between. The CDR3 extends over 16 amino acids. CDR3 nucleotide sequence: TGTGCCAGCAGCAGAACAGATCCTCTCTCTGGAAACACCATATATTTT. It translates to CASSRTDPLSGNTIYF.

The V and J genes are TRBV28 and TRBJ2-7; 7 nucleotides line up with TRBD1. CDR1 MDHEN and CDR2 SYDVKM come from the germline V gene. This CDR3 contains 14 residues. V was clipped by 6 bases and J by 4 bases; unmatched bases: 9. The CDR3 spells CASRAGTAKYEQYF. The CDR3 DNA reads as TGTGCCAGCAGGGCCGGGACAGCTAAATACGAGCAGTACTTC.

Of note for this clonotype: With a much larger clone just one base away, this may be a read error. The genes are TRBV10-3 and TRBJ1-1, with a possible D match to TRBD1 (6 bases). The germline CDR1 and CDR2 sequences are ENHRY and SYGVKD. The V end was cut by 6 bases, the J end by 5 bases, with 19 bases between. The CDR3 has 15 amino acids. CDR3 region: CAIRGAGARWTEAFF. CDR3 nucleotide sequence: TGTGCCATCAGGGGGGCAGGGGCCAGGTGGACTGAAGCTTTCTTT.

This clonotype was detected many times. This rearrangement joins TRBV20-1 to TRBJ2-7, with a possible D match to TRBD1 (5 bases). CDR1 is DFQATT, CDR2 SNEGSKA, per germline (reference sequence). CDR3 length: 11 amino acids. V lost 3 bases, J lost 3 bases, and 6 bases lay in between. CDR3 DNA: TGCAGTGCTAGTGACAGCTACGAGCAGTACTTC. It encodes CSASDSYEQYF.

The sample holds many counts of this clonotype. The genes are TRBV5-1 and TRBJ2-1, with D tentatively TRBD1 (6 bases). Germline V gene sequence: CDR1 SGHRS, CDR2 YFSETQ. The V and J ends lost 4 bases and 8 bases respectively, with 16 bases between them. CDR3 size: 14 residues. CDR3 DNA sequence: TGCGCCAGCAGCGAATACGGGACAACCGATGAGCAGTTCTTC. Amino acid sequence: CASSEYGTTDEQFF.

The CDR3 is CASSQQILGPGELFF. CDR3 bases: TGCGCCAGCAGCCAACAGATATTGGGGCCCGGGGAGCTGTTTTTT. The chain recombines TRBV4-1 with TRBJ2-2; possible D gene TRBD1, 5 bases. The CDR3 runs 15 residues. Germline V gene data show CDR1 as MGHRA and CDR2 as YSYEKL. V shed 2 bases and J shed 6 bases, with 13 bases lying between them.

This clonotype was seen more than once but under ten times. CDR3 sequence reads: CASTVTGFKNTEAFF. The CDR3 nucleotides read TGTGCCAGTACCGTTACAGGGTTCAAGAACACTGAAGCTTTCTTT. V and J are TRBV19 and TRBJ1-1, with TRBD1 as a possible D gene (6 bases). CDR3 length equals 15 residues. The V and J ends lost 7 bases and 1 base respectively, with 16 bases between them. Germline CDR1 reads LNHDA; CDR2 reads SQIVND (reference sequence).

This clonotype was observed a few times. This sequence joins TRBV6-1 and TRBJ2-2; D is unclear. The CDR3 runs 13 residues. V was shortened by 5 bases and J by 4 bases, with 8 bases between the two germline ends. Germline loops: CDR1 MNHNS, CDR2 SASEGT. As DNA, the CDR3 is TGTGCCAGCAGTTCAGAACGCACCGGGGAGCTGTTTTTT. Translating gives CASSSERTGELFF.

Many counts were recorded for this clonotype. The chain carries TRBV5-1 and TRBJ1-2, with TRBD1 matching over 8 bases. Germline trimming cut 5 bases from V and 2 bases from J; bases unmatched to any gene: 8. This CDR3 has 15 residues. Germline-derived CDR1 and CDR2 are SGHRS and YFSETQ. The CDR3 DNA follows: TGCGCCAGCAGTTATGGACAGGGAGGAAACTATGGCTACACCTTC. As protein: CASSYGQGGNYGYTF.

Only a few counts were recorded for this clonotype. This chain uses TRBV19 with TRBJ1-2, with D hard to call. The V gene's germline CDR1 is LNHDA and CDR2 SQIVND (reference sequence). V lost 1 base and J lost 0, with 6 bases in between. The CDR3 loop spans 14 amino acids. CDR3 DNA sequence: TGTGCCAGTAGTATAGTACAGTCTAACTATGGCTACACCTTC. Protein product: CASSIVQSNYGYTF.

This clonotype was picked up many times. The J gene is TRBJ2-3, the V gene TRBV7-2, with D tentatively TRBD1 (6 bases). The V end lost 3 bases, the J end lost 2 bases, and 9 bases lay between the germline ends. The CDR3 runs 14 residues. Germline V gene sequence: CDR1 SGHTA, CDR2 FQGNSA. In DNA form, the CDR3 reads TGTGCCAGCAGCTTCTACAGGGACACAGATACGCAGTATTTT. Protein: CASSFYRDTDTQYF.

The rearrangement uses TRBV9 and TRBJ1-4, with 10 bases matching TRBD1. The CDR3 spans 14 residues. The germline CDR1 and CDR2 sequences are SGDLS and YYNGEE. Trimming cost V 3 bases and J 8 bases; bases outside gene matches: 4. The CDR3 coding sequence is TGTGCCAGCAGCGACGGGACAGGGGTCGAAAAACTGTTTTTT. It codes for CASSDGTGVEKLFF.

V usage is TRBV7-9 and J usage is TRBJ2-7; the match to TRBD1 covers 8 bases. Per germline, CDR1 SEHNR and CDR2 FQNEAQ (reference sequence). This CDR3 has 13 amino acids. The trim removed 5 bases at V and 3 bases at J, leaving 3 bases unmatched. The CDR3 sequence is CASSIGTGYEQYF. CDR3 nucleotide sequence: TGTGCCAGCAGCATCGGGACAGGCTACGAGCAGTACTTC. The full variable domain, with the rest looked up from reference TRBV7-9 and TRBJ2-7, is DTGVSQNPRHKITKRGQNVTFRCDPISEHNRLYWYRQTLGQGPEFLTYFQNEAQLEKSRLLSDRFSAERPKGSFSTLEIQRTEQGDSAMYLCASSIGTGYEQYFGPGTRLTVT.

This clonotype was counted at least ten times. The gene calls are TRBV7-8 and TRBJ2-1, with 13 bases aligning to TRBD2. Germline CDR1 and CDR2: SGHVS and FQNEAQ. The length of the CDR3 is 16 residues. The ends lost 5 bases at V and 8 bases at J; junction bases unmatched: 9. The CDR3 here is CASSERGTSGVDEQFF. CDR3 sequence (DNA): TGTGCCAGCAGCGAAAGGGGGACTAGCGGGGTGGATGAGCAGTTCTTC.

The chain has TRBV20-1 and TRBJ2-3; 7 nucleotides line up with TRBD2. The CDR3 is 12 amino acids. Germline trimming cut 4 bases from V and 7 bases from J; bases unmatched to any gene: 5. The germline V gene encodes CDR1 DFQATT and CDR2 SNEGSKA (reference sequence). The chain's CDR3 is CSAIAGLYTQYF. The CDR3 region has the DNA TGCAGTGCTATTGCGGGACTATATACGCAGTATTTT.

There are a few counts of this clonotype. The chain employs TRBV7-3 and TRBJ2-2, with a weak D call TRBD2 (6 bases). CDR1 is SGHTA and CDR2 is FQGTGA in the germline V gene. Trimming removed 5 bases at V and 1 base at J, with 14 bases between. This CDR3 contains 16 residues. CDR3 sequence reads: CASSPLGGRNTGELFF. The CDR3 DNA reads TGTGCCAGCAGCCCCCTTGGGGGGAGGAACACCGGGGAGCTGTTTTTT.

This clonotype came up many times. The rearrangement joins TRBV2 to TRBJ2-3, with 10 bases fitting TRBD2. V lost 8 bases to trimming and J lost 1 base; unmatched junction nucleotides: 3. Germline lookup yields CDR1 SNHLY and CDR2 FYNNEI. There are 14 residues in the CDR3. CDR3 loop: CASGGTSGTDTQYF. The CDR3 nucleotides read TGTGCCAGCGGTGGGACTAGCGGCACAGATACGCAGTATTTT.

Ten or more counts support this clonotype. The rearrangement joins TRBV29-1 to TRBJ1-2; 10 positions agree with TRBD1. V gave up 6 bases and J gave up 2 bases; unmatched junction bases: 0. The CDR3 has 12 amino acids. Germline lookup yields CDR1 SQVTM and CDR2 ANQGSEA. The CDR3 DNA is TGCAGCGTGGGACAGGGGAACTATGGCTACACCTTC. Amino acid sequence: CSVGQGNYGYTF.

The V and J genes are TRBV9 and TRBJ1-4; D may be TRBD1 (5 bases). Germline loops: CDR1 SGDLS, CDR2 YYNGEE. V lost 4 bases to trimming and J lost 8 bases, with 15 bases between them. The CDR3 spans 14 residues. The CDR3 DNA is TGTGCCAGCAGCCCCAGTGGGGCGTGGGAAAAACTGTTTTTT. Residues: CASSPSGAWEKLFF.

This clonotype was detected ten times or more. The CDR3 coding sequence is TGCAGTGCTAGAGACCTCATGGGGGGGACCCGGAGGAATACGCAGTATTTT. As protein: CSARDLMGGTRRNTQYF. The V and J genes are TRBV20-1 and TRBJ2-3; TRBD2 agrees at 7 bases. The germline V gene encodes CDR1 DFQATT and CDR2 SNEGSKA (reference sequence). V trimming: 0 bases; J trimming: 7 bases; junction bases outside the gene matches: 16. There are 17 residues in the CDR3.

The sample holds many counts of this clonotype. This chain uses TRBV7-2 with TRBJ2-7, with 10 bases that match TRBD1. Germline CDR1 reads SGHTA; CDR2 reads FQGNSA. This CDR3 has 15 residues. Germline trimming cut 2 bases from V and 3 bases from J; bases unmatched to any gene: 4. Written as DNA, the CDR3 is TGTGCCAGCAGCTTACTTCGGGACAGGGGCTACGAGCAGTACTTC. This encodes CASSLLRDRGYEQYF.

This clonotype occurred once. The CDR3 region is CASSQEPGGGYTF. Here the CDR3 DNA reads TGTGCCAGCAGCCAAGAACCAGGGGGCGGCTACACCTTC. The chain is built from TRBV3-1 and TRBJ1-2, with 8 bases that match TRBD1. Trimming took 0 bases from V and 8 from J; bases not matched to a gene: 2. CDR3 length: 13 amino acids. Germline CDR1 reads LGHDT; CDR2 reads YNNKEL (reference sequence).

This clonotype was seen at least ten times. This chain links TRBV6-1 with TRBJ1-2; 8 bases line up with TRBD1. The CDR3 runs 16 residues. Germline V gene sequence: CDR1 MNHNS, CDR2 SASEGT. J was trimmed by 8 bases and V by 5 bases; bases with no gene match: 16. CDR3: CASSRGWRQGAGGYTF. CDR3 nucleotides: TGTGCCAGCAGTCGAGGCTGGCGTCAGGGGGCAGGGGGCTACACCTTC.

This clonotype occurred a few times. The J gene is TRBJ1-1, the V gene TRBV30; D call uncertain. CDR3 length equals 14 residues. CDR1 and CDR2 from the germline V gene are GTSNPN and SVGIG (reference sequence). Deletions cut 0 bases from V and 2 bases from J, with 10 bases between. CDR3 in amino acids: CAWSVPGFNTEAFF. The DNA of the CDR3 is TGTGCCTGGAGTGTTCCGGGGTTCAACACTGAAGCTTTCTTT.

Many counts were recorded for this clonotype. The rearrangement links TRBV7-9 to TRBJ2-7; 8 positions match TRBD1. J gave up 4 bases and V 0 bases, and 8 bases lay outside the gene matches. The CDR3 has 16 residues. Germline V lookup: CDR1 SEHNR, CDR2 FQNEAQ (reference sequence). The CDR3 region is CASSLAPGQGFYEQYF. DNA for the CDR3: TGTGCCAGCAGCTTAGCGCCAGGACAGGGCTTTTACGAGCAGTACTTC.

This clonotype was recorded a few times. The chain joins TRBV5-1 to TRBJ2-7, with D perhaps assigned TRBD1 or TRBD2 (6 bases each). V was cut by 2 bases and J by 1 base, with 16 bases left in between. The CDR3 spans 16 residues. Germline V gene lookup returns CDR1 SGHRS and CDR2 YFSETQ. Here the CDR3 reads CASSFGSGGGSYEQYF. CDR3 sequence (DNA): TGCGCCAGCAGCTTTGGGAGCGGAGGGGGGTCCTACGAGCAGTACTTC.

This clonotype was counted ten times or more. The chain employs TRBV7-3 and TRBJ2-7; maybe TRBD1 (6 bases). V was cut by 4 bases and J by 6 bases, with 16 bases left in between. Per the germline V gene, CDR1 is SGHTA and CDR2 is FQGTGA. CDR3 length equals 14 residues. The CDR3 loop reads CASSSMGALSEQYF. DNA for the CDR3: TGTGCCAGCAGCTCAATGGGGGCACTCTCCGAGCAGTACTTC.